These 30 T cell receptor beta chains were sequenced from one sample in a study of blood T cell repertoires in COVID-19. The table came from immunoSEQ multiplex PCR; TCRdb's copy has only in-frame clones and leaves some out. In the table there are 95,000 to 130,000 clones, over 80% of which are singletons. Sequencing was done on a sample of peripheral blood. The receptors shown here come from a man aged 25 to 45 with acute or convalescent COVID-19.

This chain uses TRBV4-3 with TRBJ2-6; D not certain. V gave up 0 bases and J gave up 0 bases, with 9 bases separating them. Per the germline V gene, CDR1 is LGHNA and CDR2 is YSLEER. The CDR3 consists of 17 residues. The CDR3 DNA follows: TGCGCCAGCAGCCAAGATAGTTATAGCTCTGGGGCCAACGTCCTGACTTTC. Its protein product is CASSQDSYSSGANVLTF.

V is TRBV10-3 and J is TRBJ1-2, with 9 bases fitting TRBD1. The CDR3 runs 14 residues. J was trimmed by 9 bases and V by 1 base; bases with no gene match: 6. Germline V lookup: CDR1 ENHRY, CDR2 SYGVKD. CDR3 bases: TGTGCCATCAGTGAGTGGGGGGACAGGGATAGCTACACCTTC. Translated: CAISEWGDRDSYTF.

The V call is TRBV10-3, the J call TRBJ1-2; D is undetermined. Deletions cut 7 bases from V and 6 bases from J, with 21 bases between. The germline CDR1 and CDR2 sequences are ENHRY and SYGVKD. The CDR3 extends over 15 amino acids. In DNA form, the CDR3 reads TGTGCCATCACAAGCGACCCGGCGGTCGGCAATGGCTACACCTTC. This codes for CAITSDPAVGNGYTF.

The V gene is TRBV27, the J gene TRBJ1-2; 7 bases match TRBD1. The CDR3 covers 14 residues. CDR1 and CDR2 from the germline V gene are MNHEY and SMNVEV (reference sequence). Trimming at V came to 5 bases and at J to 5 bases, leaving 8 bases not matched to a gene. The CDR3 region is CASSTRQGWYGYTF. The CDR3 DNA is TGTGCCAGCAGTACCCGACAGGGTTGGTATGGCTACACCTTC.

CDR3 in amino acids: CASSLAPPRSPLHF. CDR3 DNA: TGTGCCAGCAGCTTAGCGCCCCCGAGGTCACCCCTCCACTTT. This sequence joins TRBV7-2 and TRBJ1-6; D not resolved. Germline assignment: CDR1 SGHTA and CDR2 FQGNSA. The CDR3 loop spans 14 amino acids. Trimming stripped 0 bases from V and 10 bases from J, with 10 bases between.

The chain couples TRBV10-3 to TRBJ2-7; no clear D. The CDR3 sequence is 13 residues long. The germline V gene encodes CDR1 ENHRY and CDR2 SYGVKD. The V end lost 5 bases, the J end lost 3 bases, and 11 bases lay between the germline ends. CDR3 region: CAISRVGSYEQYF. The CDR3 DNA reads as TGTGCCATCAGTCGAGTGGGCAGCTACGAGCAGTACTTC.

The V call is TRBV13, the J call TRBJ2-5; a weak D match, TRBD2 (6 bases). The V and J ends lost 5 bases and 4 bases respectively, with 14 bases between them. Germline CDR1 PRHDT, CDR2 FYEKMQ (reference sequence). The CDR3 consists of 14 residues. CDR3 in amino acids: CASSRGTSSETQYF. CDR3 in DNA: TGTGCCAGCAGCCGAGGCACTAGCTCAGAGACCCAGTACTTC.

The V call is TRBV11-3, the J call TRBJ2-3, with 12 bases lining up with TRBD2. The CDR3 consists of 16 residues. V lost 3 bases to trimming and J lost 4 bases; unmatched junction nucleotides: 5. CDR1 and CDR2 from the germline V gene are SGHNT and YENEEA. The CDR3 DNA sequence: TGTGCCAGCAGCTTTTCCGGACTAGCGGGATCAGATACGCAGTATTTT. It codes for CASSFSGLAGSDTQYF.

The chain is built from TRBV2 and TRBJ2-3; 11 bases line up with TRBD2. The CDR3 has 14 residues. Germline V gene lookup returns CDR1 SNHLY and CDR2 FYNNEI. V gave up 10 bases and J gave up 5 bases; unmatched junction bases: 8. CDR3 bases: TGTGCCATGAGTAGCGGGGGGGCCGGAGATACGCAGTATTTT. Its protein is CAMSSGGAGDTQYF.

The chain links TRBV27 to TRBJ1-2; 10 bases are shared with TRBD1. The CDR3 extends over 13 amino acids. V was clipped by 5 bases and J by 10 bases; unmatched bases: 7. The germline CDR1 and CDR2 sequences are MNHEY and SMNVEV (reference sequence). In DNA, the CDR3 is TGTGCCAGCAGTCCCAGAGGGACAGGGGTCTACACCTTC. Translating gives CASSPRGTGVYTF.

CDR3 residues: CAWNKNRDSRYTF. CDR3 nucleotides: TGTGCCTGGAATAAAAACCGGGACTCGCGCTACACCTTC. This chain uses TRBV30 with TRBJ1-2; maybe TRBD1 (5 bases). Germline V lookup: CDR1 GTSNPN, CDR2 SVGIG (reference sequence). This CDR3 is 13 amino acids long. Trimming removed 4 bases at V and 9 bases at J, with 18 bases between.

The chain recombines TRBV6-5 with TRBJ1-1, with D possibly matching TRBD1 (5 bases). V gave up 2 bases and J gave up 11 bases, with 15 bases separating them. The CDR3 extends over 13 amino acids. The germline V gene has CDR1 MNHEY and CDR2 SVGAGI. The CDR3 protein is CASSYVRGSGAFF. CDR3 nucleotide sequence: TGTGCCAGCAGTTACGTGCGGGGGAGCGGCGCTTTCTTT.

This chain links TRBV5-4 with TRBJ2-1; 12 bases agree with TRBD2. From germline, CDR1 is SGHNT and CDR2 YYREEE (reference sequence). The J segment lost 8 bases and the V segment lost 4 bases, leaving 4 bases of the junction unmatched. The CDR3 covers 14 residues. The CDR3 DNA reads TGTGCCAGCAGCCCTAGCGGGGGGGTATATGAGCAGTTCTTC. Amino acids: CASSPSGGVYEQFF.

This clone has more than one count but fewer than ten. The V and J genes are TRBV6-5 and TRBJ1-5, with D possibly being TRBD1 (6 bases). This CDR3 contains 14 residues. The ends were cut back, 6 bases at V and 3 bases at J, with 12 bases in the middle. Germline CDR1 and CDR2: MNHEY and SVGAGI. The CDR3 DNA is TGTGCCAGCAGACTTACAGGGTACAATCAGCCCCAGCATTTT. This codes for CASRLTGYNQPQHF.

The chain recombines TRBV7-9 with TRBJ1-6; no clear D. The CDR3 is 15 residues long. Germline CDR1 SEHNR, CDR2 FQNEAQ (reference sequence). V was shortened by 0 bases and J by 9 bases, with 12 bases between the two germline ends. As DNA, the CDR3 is TGTGCCAGCAGCTTAGCAGCGGATGTCGGTTCACCCCTCCACTTT. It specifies CASSLAADVGSPLHF.

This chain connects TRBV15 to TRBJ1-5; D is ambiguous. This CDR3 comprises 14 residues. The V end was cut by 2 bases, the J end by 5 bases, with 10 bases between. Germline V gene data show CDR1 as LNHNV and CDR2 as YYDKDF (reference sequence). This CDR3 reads CATSRSNRDQPQHF. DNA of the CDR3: TGTGCCACCAGCAGAAGTAACAGAGATCAGCCCCAGCATTTT. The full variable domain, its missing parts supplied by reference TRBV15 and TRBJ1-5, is DAMVIQNPRYQVTQFGKPVTLSCSQTLNHNVMYWYQQKSSQAPKLLFHYYDKDFNNEADTPDNFQSRRPNTSFCFLDIRSPGLGDTAMYLCATSRSNRDQPQHFGDGTRLSIL.

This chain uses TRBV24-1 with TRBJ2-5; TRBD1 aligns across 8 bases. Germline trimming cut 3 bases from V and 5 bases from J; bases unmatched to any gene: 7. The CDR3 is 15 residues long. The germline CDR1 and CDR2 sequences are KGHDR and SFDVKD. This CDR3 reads CATSDGGQGAETQYF. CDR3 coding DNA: TGTGCCACCAGTGATGGAGGGCAGGGGGCCGAGACCCAGTACTTC.

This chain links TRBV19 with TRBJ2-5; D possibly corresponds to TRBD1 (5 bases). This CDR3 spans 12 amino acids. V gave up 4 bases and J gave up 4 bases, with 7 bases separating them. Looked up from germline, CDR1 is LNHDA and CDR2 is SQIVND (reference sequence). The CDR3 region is CASSTGSETQYF. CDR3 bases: TGTGCCAGTAGTACAGGGTCAGAGACCCAGTACTTC.

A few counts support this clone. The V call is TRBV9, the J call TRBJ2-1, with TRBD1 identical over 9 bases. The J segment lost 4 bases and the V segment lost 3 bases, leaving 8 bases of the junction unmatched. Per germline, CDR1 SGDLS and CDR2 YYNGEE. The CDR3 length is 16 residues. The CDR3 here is CASSAPGGQGYNEQFF. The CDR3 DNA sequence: TGTGCCAGCAGCGCCCCGGGGGGACAGGGTTACAATGAGCAGTTCTTC.

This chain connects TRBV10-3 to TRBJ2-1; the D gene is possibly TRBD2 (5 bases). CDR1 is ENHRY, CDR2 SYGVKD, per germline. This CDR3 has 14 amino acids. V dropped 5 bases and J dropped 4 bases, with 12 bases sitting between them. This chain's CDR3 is CAISRNSEYNEQFF. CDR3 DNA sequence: TGTGCCATCAGTCGAAATAGCGAATACAATGAGCAGTTCTTC.

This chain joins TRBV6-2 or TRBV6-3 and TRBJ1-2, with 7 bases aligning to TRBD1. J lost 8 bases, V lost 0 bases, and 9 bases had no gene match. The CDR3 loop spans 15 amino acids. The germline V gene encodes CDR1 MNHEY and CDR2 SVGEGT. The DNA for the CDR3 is TGTGCCAGCAGTTACTCCCCCATAAGGGGGCCCGGCTACACCTTC. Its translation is CASSYSPIRGPGYTF.

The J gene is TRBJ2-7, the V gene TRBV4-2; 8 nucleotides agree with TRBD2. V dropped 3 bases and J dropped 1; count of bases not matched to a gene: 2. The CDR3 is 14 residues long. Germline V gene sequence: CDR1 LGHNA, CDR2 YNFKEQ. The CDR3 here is CASSQLAGSYEQYF. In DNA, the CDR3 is TGTGCCAGCAGCCAGTTAGCGGGGTCCTACGAGCAGTACTTC.

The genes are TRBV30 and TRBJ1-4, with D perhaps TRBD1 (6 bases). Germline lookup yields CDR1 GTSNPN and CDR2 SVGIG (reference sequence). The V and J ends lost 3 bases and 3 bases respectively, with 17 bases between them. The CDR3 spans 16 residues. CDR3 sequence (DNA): TGTGCCTGGAGCCGGGGGGGGGCGAGGGCTAATGAAAAACTGTTTTTT. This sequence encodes CAWSRGGARANEKLFF.

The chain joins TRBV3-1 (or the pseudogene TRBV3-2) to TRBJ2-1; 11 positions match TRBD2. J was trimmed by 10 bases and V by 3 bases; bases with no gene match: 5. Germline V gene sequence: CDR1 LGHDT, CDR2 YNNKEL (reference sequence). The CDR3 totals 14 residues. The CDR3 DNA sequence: TGTGCCAGCAGCCATAGCGGGGGGGCCTTGGAGCAGTTCTTC. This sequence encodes CASSHSGGALEQFF.

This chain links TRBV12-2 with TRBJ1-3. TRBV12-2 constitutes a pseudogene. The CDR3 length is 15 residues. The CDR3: CASRLSPWSGNTIYF. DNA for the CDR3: TGTGCAAGTCGCTTAAGCCCGTGGAGTGGAAACACCATATATTTT.

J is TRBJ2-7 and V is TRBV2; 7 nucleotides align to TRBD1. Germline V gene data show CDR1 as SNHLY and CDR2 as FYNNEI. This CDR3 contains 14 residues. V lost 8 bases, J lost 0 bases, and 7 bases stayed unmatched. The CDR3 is CASESDRTSYEQYF. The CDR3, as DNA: TGTGCCAGCGAGTCGGACAGGACCTCCTACGAGCAGTACTTC.

The CDR3 protein is CASSPQFLSGVNYGYTF. The CDR3 DNA follows: TGTGCCAGCAGTCCACAATTTTTATCAGGGGTTAACTATGGCTACACCTTC. The chain is built from TRBV2 and TRBJ1-2; a possible D gene is TRBD1 (6 bases). Germline loops: CDR1 SNHLY, CDR2 FYNNEI. V was clipped by 5 bases and J by 1 base, with 20 bases between them. This CDR3 has 17 amino acids.

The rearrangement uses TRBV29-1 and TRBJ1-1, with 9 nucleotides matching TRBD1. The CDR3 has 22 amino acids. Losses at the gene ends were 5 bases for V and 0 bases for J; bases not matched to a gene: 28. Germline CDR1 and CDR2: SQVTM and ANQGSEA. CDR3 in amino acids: CSVKPGQGWSSYPLGMNTEAFF. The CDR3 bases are TGCAGCGTTAAACCGGGACAGGGTTGGTCTTCGTACCCTCTGGGCATGAACACTGAAGCTTTCTTT.

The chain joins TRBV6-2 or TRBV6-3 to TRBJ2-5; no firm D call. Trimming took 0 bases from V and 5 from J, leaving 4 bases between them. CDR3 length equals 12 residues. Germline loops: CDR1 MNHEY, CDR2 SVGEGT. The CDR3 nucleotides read TGTGCCAGCAGTTACTCGGCCGAGACCCAGTACTTC. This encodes CASSYSAETQYF.

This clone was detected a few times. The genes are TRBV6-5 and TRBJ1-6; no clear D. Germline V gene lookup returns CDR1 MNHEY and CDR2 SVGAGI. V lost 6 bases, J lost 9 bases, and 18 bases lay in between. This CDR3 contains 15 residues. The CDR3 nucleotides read TGTGCCAGCAGCTTGACCGTTAAGTCAGGTTCACCCCTCCACTTT. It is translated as CASSLTVKSGSPLHF.